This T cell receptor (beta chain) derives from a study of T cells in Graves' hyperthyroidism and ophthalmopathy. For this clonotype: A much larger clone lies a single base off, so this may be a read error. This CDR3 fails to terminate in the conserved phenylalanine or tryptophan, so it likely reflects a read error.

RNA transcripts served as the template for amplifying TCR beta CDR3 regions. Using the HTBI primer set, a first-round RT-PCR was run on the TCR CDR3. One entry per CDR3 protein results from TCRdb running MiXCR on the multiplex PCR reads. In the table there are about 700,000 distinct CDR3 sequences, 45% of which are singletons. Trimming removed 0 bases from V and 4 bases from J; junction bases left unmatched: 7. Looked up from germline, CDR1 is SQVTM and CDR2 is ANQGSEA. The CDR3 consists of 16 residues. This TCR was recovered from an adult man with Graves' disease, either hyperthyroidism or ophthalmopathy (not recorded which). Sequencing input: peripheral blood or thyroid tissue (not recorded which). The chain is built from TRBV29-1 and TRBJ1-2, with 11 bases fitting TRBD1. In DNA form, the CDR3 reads TGCAGCGTTGAAGATCCGGACAGGGGGCAAGGCTATGGCTACACCCTC. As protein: CSVEDPDRGQGYGYTL.